One and the same sample provided the 11 T cell receptor beta chains below, sequenced in a study of T cell changes during pregnancy in multiple sclerosis. Clones were read by immunoSEQ multiplex PCR, and TCRdb kept only the in-frame ones, dropping some. The table lists almost 95,000 clones, around 90% of them singletons. The specimen comprised peripheral blood, sampled in the first trimester of pregnancy. Receptors originate from a female donor with multiple sclerosis, enrolled in a pregnancy study.

The chain has TRBV5-1 and TRBJ2-2; D not resolved. Trimming took off 3 bases at V and 0 bases at J, with 6 bases between the two ends. The CDR3 extends over 14 amino acids. CDR1 is SGHRS and CDR2 is YFSETQ in the germline V gene. The CDR3: CASSSESNTGELFF. The DNA for the CDR3 is TGCGCCAGCAGCTCAGAATCGAACACCGGGGAGCTGTTTTTT.

The chain carries TRBV6-1 and TRBJ2-7, with 12 positions matching TRBD2. Per germline, CDR1 MNHNS and CDR2 SASEGT. The CDR3 is 16 residues long. With 4 bases clipped from V and 6 bases from J, the junction kept 10 bases outside the gene matches. In nucleotides, the CDR3 is TGTGCCAGCAGTGCCCCCCGACTAGCGGGAGAAGGCGAGCAGTACTTC. It encodes CASSAPRLAGEGEQYF.

This clone was found a few times. This sequence joins TRBV20-1 and TRBJ2-3; no firm D call. V lost 2 bases, J lost 4 bases, and 4 bases lay in between. Germline V gene data show CDR1 as DFQATT and CDR2 as SNEGSKA (reference sequence). This CDR3 spans 11 amino acids. This CDR3 is CSARRADTQYF. CDR3 nucleotide sequence: TGCAGTGCTAGAAGAGCAGATACGCAGTATTTT.

This clone appeared a single time. The chain is built from TRBV28 and TRBJ1-5; a weak D match, TRBD1 (6 bases). V lost 5 bases and J lost 0, with 17 bases in between. Germline loops: CDR1 MDHEN, CDR2 SYDVKM. The CDR3 has 17 amino acids. The CDR3 reads CASSHNNREGSNQPQHF. The CDR3 coding sequence is TGTGCCAGCAGTCATAACAACAGGGAAGGTAGCAATCAGCCCCAGCATTTT.

This clone has just a few counts. The V call is TRBV5-6, the J call TRBJ1-1; D remains unclear. V shed 2 bases and J shed 8 bases, with 16 bases lying between them. CDR3 size: 14 residues. The germline CDR1 and CDR2 sequences are SGHDT and YYEEEE. The CDR3 here is CASSFGVGYSEAFF. The CDR3 DNA is TGTGCCAGCAGCTTCGGGGTCGGCTACTCGGAAGCTTTCTTT.

This clone was seen only once. V gene TRBV6-5 combines with J gene TRBJ1-2; 9 positions match TRBD1. The CDR3 is 12 amino acids. The trim removed 6 bases at V and 8 bases at J, leaving 4 bases unmatched. CDR1 and CDR2 from the germline V gene are MNHEY and SVGAGI. In DNA, the CDR3 is TGTGCCAGCAGGACGACAGGGGGGGGCTACACCTTC. It encodes CASRTTGGGYTF.

This chain links TRBV5-6 with TRBJ2-3; the match to TRBD2 covers 8 bases. CDR3 size: 14 residues. Trimming at V came to 7 bases and at J to 6 bases, leaving 10 bases not matched to a gene. In germline, CDR1 is SGHDT, CDR2 YYEEEE. CDR3 protein: CASGAIGGGDTQYF. CDR3 sequence (DNA): TGTGCCAGCGGGGCTATCGGGGGGGGTGATACGCAGTATTTT.

The gene calls are TRBV19 and TRBJ1-1, with TRBD1 matching 7 bases. V shed 7 bases, J shed 7 bases, and the junction held 12 bases outside the gene matches. Per the germline V gene, CDR1 is LNHDA and CDR2 is SQIVND (reference sequence). The CDR3 is 14 residues long. The CDR3 region has the DNA TGTGCCAGTACAACCCTTGACAGGGAGAGTGAAGCTTTCTTT. Residues: CASTTLDRESEAFF.

This chain joins TRBV6-1 and TRBJ2-2; D is perhaps TRBD1 (6 bases). The CDR3 length is 15 residues. Trimming left V 7 bases short and J 2 bases short, with 14 bases between. Per germline, CDR1 MNHNS and CDR2 SASEGT. CDR3 amino acids: CASTPGQPNTGELFF. The DNA of the CDR3 is TGTGCCAGCACTCCGGGACAACCTAACACCGGGGAGCTGTTTTTT.

The chain has TRBV27 and TRBJ2-7; maybe TRBD1 (6 bases). Germline loops: CDR1 MNHEY, CDR2 SMNVEV (reference sequence). V was shortened by 4 bases and J by 3 bases, with 13 bases between the two germline ends. The CDR3 runs 14 residues. The CDR3 sequence is CASSSGDSIYEQYF. Here the CDR3 DNA reads TGTGCCAGCAGTTCAGGGGATTCAATCTACGAGCAGTACTTC.

The V call is TRBV2, the J call TRBJ1-5; possible D gene TRBD1, 5 bases. V lost 6 bases and J lost 1, with 7 bases in between. The CDR3 length is 13 residues. The germline CDR1 and CDR2 sequences are SNHLY and FYNNEI. The CDR3 sequence: CASRQASNQPQHF. DNA for the CDR3: TGTGCCAGCAGACAGGCAAGCAATCAGCCCCAGCATTTT.